One T cell receptor beta chain is described in this entry. Its antigen is not yet known. No quality values exist for individual bases; no much larger clone is one base distant. Library prep was done by the immunoSEQ multiplex PCR assay. For most patients, genomic DNA was isolated with the Qiagen DNeasy Blood and Tissue Kit and sent frozen to Adaptive Biotechnologies for TCR sequencing. Adaptive Biotechnologies carried out high-throughput TCR-beta CDR3 sequencing of genomic DNA for most patients. As for the authors' bioinformatics: TCR sequencing data for roughly 20 patients were retrieved from Adaptive's ImmunoSEQ software; a few other patients were processed with MiXCR and VDJtools. To correct CD4 versus CD8 sorting errors, any sequence found in both subsets at a frequency ratio below 5:1 was removed. CDR3 nucleotide sequences shared by donor and recipient were removed because the origin of these sequences could not be assigned. To count as alloreactive, a clone needed at least 2-fold expansion over unstimulated cells and a minimum CFSE-low frequency of 0.002% (template counts) or 0.001% (read counts). Clones were considered mappable if detected in sequenced pre-transplant spleen, lymph node, or MLR CFSE-low populations of the donor or recipient. Cumulative frequency of alloreactive clones was calculated as a percentage of all sequences weighted by copy number. This immuneACCESS table, as held by TCRdb, lists in-frame sequences with V and J called but not all clones. Of the missing ones, under half trace to an unresolved V gene in checked studies; the others have no known cause. The V and J calls and clone size come from that table; D and trimming were worked out from the DNA. For this sample the table gives over 75,000 clones, of which 88% were detected only once. The top ten clonotypes cover approximately 0.3% of the sample.

The data are from a study of graft-versus-host responses after intestinal transplantation (dated by TCRdb to the early 2020s). A note on the overall study: The transplants that recipients received were multivisceral, liver-intestinal, or isolated intestinal. Alloreactive clones were identified by sequencing pre-transplant mixed lymphocyte reaction products and comparing them with unstimulated pre-transplant donor and recipient T cells. Every recipient was given anti-thymocyte globulin induction, followed by around three years of maintenance tacrolimus and steroids. Instead of going to the commercial service, samples from a few later patients were sequenced in-house on an Illumina MiSeq and processed with MiXCR. Donor T cell macrochimerism was defined as a peak of at least 4% donor T cells among recipient peripheral blood mononuclear cells. After intestinal transplantation, graft-versus-host and host-versus-graft alloreactive T cell clones were followed in the graft, circulation and bone marrow using bulk TCR-beta CDR3 sequencing. A cohort of fewer than 25 intestinal transplant recipients, including one retransplant, was enrolled, and a few patients lacking pretransplant specimens were excluded. Findings and caveats that apply to the study as a whole: GvH clones were detected in recipient bone marrow, and some appeared earlier in ileal mucosa or blood, consistent with an intestinal mucosal origin. Conclusions were limited by the relatively low number and heterogeneity of intestinal transplant patients. Early after transplant, peak levels of circulating GvH clones were found to be associated with declines in HvG clones. In the allografts of patients with donor T cell macrochimerism, GvH to HvG T cell clonal ratios were high.

The time point tag for this specimen amounts to: cells obtained before transplantation from donor or recipient. CD3+CD4+ and CD3+CD8+ populations were FACS-sorted from unstimulated pre-transplant donor and recipient cells taken from spleen or lymph nodes. The sequence derives from a human donor who was the organ donor for an intestinal transplant. The sample was unstimulated CD4+ T cells sorted from spleen or lymph node cells, taken before transplant.

The CDR3 protein: CASSPGTSGVYEQYF. The DNA is TGTGCCAGCAGCCCCGGGACTAGCGGAGTTTACGAGCAGTACTTC. This chain joins TRBV5-4 to TRBJ2-7; the junction holds 11 bases that match TRBD2. The germline V end is reduced by 4 bases and the J end by 4 bases; junction bases left unmatched: 7. The cysteine opens and the phenylalanine closes a CDR3 of 15 amino acids. Here the CDR3 DNA is all that survives: 45 bases in frame from base 1. The germline V gene (reference sequence) gives CDR1 as SGHNT and CDR2 as YYREEE.